These 8 T cell receptor beta chains originate from one sample sequenced in a study of tumor T cells in aggressive B-cell lymphoma. Here immunoSEQ multiplex PCR was the method, and the copy in TCRdb shows in-frame clones only, minus some. The sample records around 6,100 clones, approximately 88% being singletons. Sequenced input: tumor tissue. These receptor sequences come from an adult with diffuse large B cell lymphoma. Some clones in this sample may be carry-over from other donors' samples.

This clone appeared a single time. The J gene is TRBJ2-3, the V gene TRBV15, with 8 bases that match TRBD1. From germline, CDR1 is LNHNV and CDR2 YYDKDF (reference sequence). This CDR3 contains 16 residues. V shed 3 bases and J 2 bases; nucleotides not matched to a gene: 7. CDR3 nucleotides: TGTGCCACCAGCAGGGGACAGGCCGCATCCACAGATACGCAGTATTTT. Residues: CATSRGQAASTDTQYF.

This clone was observed once. This chain links TRBV5-6 with TRBJ2-7; TRBD2 matches at 8 bases. The J segment lost 2 bases and the V segment lost 0 bases, leaving 10 bases of the junction unmatched. The CDR3 consists of 17 residues. Looked up from germline, CDR1 is SGHDT and CDR2 is YYEEEE. DNA for the CDR3: TGTGCCAGCAGCTTGGGGCTAGCGGGCAAAACCGCCTACGAGCAGTACTTC. As protein: CASSLGLAGKTAYEQYF.

This sequence joins TRBV4-2 and TRBJ1-5, with 8 bases identical to TRBD1. V shed 1 base and J 5 bases; nucleotides not matched to a gene: 1. This CDR3 contains 14 residues. CDR1 is LGHNA, CDR2 YNFKEQ, per germline. This CDR3 is CASSQVQGDQPQHF. The CDR3 DNA reads as TGTGCCAGCAGCCAAGTACAGGGGGATCAGCCCCAGCATTTT.

The chain employs TRBV14 and TRBJ2-5; 9 positions agree with TRBD2. V dropped 2 bases and J dropped 5; count of bases not matched to a gene: 15. Germline loops: CDR1 SGHDN, CDR2 FVKESK. The CDR3 contains 18 residues. CDR3 DNA: TGTGCCAGCAGCCAACCCTTGGAGCGGGGGGTCAATGCGGAGACCCAGTACTTC. This gives the protein CASSQPLERGVNAETQYF. Drawing the rest from reference TRBV14 and TRBJ2-5, the complete variable domain is EAGVTQFPSHSVIEKGQTVTLRCDPISGHDNLYWYRRVMGKEIKFLLHFVKESKQDESGMPNNRFLAERTGGTYSTLKVQPAELEDSGVYFCASSQPLERGVNAETQYFGPGTRLLVL.

The rearrangement uses TRBV5-1 and TRBJ2-7; 9 nucleotides line up with TRBD2. V trimming: 4 bases; J trimming: 5 bases; junction bases outside the gene matches: 7. CDR1 and CDR2 (germline): SGHRS, YFSETQ. The CDR3 spans 14 residues. The CDR3 region is CASSPLAGRNEQYF. The DNA of the CDR3 is TGCGCCAGCAGCCCCCTAGCGGGACGTAACGAGCAGTACTTC.

V usage is TRBV11-2 and J usage is TRBJ2-7, with a possible D match to TRBD2 (7 bases). The CDR3 extends over 14 amino acids. V lost 1 base, J lost 7 bases, and 14 bases lay in between. Germline assignment: CDR1 SGHAT and CDR2 FQNNGV. This CDR3 reads CASSLVGGLGEQYF. CDR3 sequence (DNA): TGTGCCAGCAGCTTAGTCGGGGGGCTCGGGGAGCAGTACTTC.

The V call is TRBV7-2, the J call TRBJ2-5; D may be TRBD2 (5 bases). CDR1 and CDR2 from the germline V gene are SGHTA and FQGNSA. This CDR3 comprises 14 residues. Trimming took 6 bases from V and 4 from J, leaving 15 bases between them. Written as DNA, the CDR3 is TGTGCCAGCAGACTGACTCGTGCGGGAGAGACCCAGTACTTC. Residues: CASRLTRAGETQYF.

About this clone: Mismatch with germline at one junction end may stem from a read error. The V call is TRBV7-3, the J call TRBJ2-2; perhaps TRBD1 as D (5 bases). Looked up from germline, CDR1 is SGHTA and CDR2 is FQGTGA. This CDR3 comprises 14 residues. The CDR3 DNA is TGTGCCAGCAGCCTTATGTGGGGCACCGGAGAGCTGTTTTTT. It encodes CASSLMWGTGELFF.